Sequencing of this T cell receptor (beta chain) was carried out in a study of cytomegalovirus exposure and HLA in healthy donors. The V gene's germline CDR1 is SGHTA and CDR2 FQGTGA. J was trimmed by 0 bases and V by 4 bases; bases with no gene match: 10. The CDR3 extends over 17 amino acids. Primers: 60 Vbeta forward and 13 Jbeta reverse. The data were produced by immunoSEQ multiplex PCR, yet TCRdb's version contains in-frame clones alone and is incomplete. This repertoire shows 55,000 to 65,000 clones, more than 70% found once; its top ten account for roughly 7%. The sample was PBMCs. The TCR was taken from a man between 25 and 39 years old in good health and CMV-seropositive. This chain connects TRBV7-3 to TRBJ2-3; 7 nucleotides agree with TRBD2. CDR3 nucleotide sequence: TGTGCCAGCAGCTCGGGACTGACTAGCTCTAGCACAGATACGCAGTATTTT. As protein: CASSSGLTSSSTDTQYF.